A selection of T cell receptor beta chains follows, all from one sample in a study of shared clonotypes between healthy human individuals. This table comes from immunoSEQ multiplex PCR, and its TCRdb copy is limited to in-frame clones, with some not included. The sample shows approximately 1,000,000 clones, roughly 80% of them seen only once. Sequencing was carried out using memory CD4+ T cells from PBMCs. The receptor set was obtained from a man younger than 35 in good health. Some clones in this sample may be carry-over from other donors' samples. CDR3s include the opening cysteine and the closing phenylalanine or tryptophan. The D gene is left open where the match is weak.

cdr3_aa: CASSEMGRDNQPQHF; cdr3_length: 15; v_call: TRBV2; j_call: TRBJ1-5; d_call: .
cdr3_aa: CASSTRGSYEQYF; cdr3_length: 13; v_call: TRBV6-5; j_call: TRBJ2-7; d_call: TRBD1
cdr3_aa: CASSFRTTGSTEAFF; cdr3_length: 15; v_call: TRBV4-3; j_call: TRBJ1-1; d_call: TRBD1
cdr3_aa: CASSPGQRSGNTIYF; cdr3_length: 15; v_call: TRBV5-4; j_call: TRBJ1-3; d_call: TRBD1
cdr3_aa: CASSRGKGAYEQYF; cdr3_length: 14; v_call: TRBV19; j_call: TRBJ2-7; d_call: .
cdr3_aa: CASSLRQFGYEQYF; cdr3_length: 14; v_call: TRBV7-2; j_call: TRBJ2-7; d_call: .
cdr3_aa: CASSPWALSPTEAFF; cdr3_length: 15; v_call: TRBV19; j_call: TRBJ1-1; d_call: .
cdr3_aa: CASSLSGTDYGYTF; cdr3_length: 14; v_call: TRBV5-6; j_call: TRBJ1-2; d_call: .
cdr3_aa: CASSLVTGGRGYTF; cdr3_length: 14; v_call: TRBV7-2; j_call: TRBJ1-2; d_call: .
cdr3_aa: CASSVGLAGANEQFF; cdr3_length: 15; v_call: TRBV7-2; j_call: TRBJ2-1; d_call: TRBD2
cdr3_aa: CAISDLRVGGQKETQYF; cdr3_length: 17; v_call: TRBV10-3; j_call: TRBJ2-5; d_call: .
cdr3_aa: CASSISGSRADTQYF; cdr3_length: 15; v_call: TRBV5-4; j_call: TRBJ2-3; d_call: TRBD2
cdr3_aa: CASSLSGGRGAFF; cdr3_length: 13; v_call: TRBV28; j_call: TRBJ1-1; d_call: TRBD1
cdr3_aa: CASSPRQAGVETQYF; cdr3_length: 15; v_call: TRBV5-1; j_call: TRBJ2-5; d_call: .
cdr3_aa: CATRQEQSSYEQYF; cdr3_length: 14; v_call: TRBV15; j_call: TRBJ2-7; d_call: .
cdr3_aa: CASEGTGQALYEQYF; cdr3_length: 15; v_call: TRBV25-1; j_call: TRBJ2-7; d_call: .
cdr3_aa: CASSRQSGTTGELFF; cdr3_length: 15; v_call: TRBV4-1; j_call: TRBJ2-2; d_call: .
cdr3_aa: CASSEDYQETQYF; cdr3_length: 13; v_call: TRBV2; j_call: TRBJ2-5; d_call: .
cdr3_aa: CASSLWNKSYGYTF; cdr3_length: 14; v_call: TRBV28; j_call: TRBJ1-2; d_call: .
cdr3_aa: CASSLSTGELFF; cdr3_length: 12; v_call: TRBV28; j_call: TRBJ2-2; d_call: .
cdr3_aa: CASSTYRGTEAFF; cdr3_length: 13; v_call: TRBV7-3; j_call: TRBJ1-1; d_call: TRBD1
cdr3_aa: CASSLAVGQRAYEQYF; cdr3_length: 16; v_call: TRBV7-8; j_call: TRBJ2-7; d_call: TRBD1
cdr3_aa: CATSRGGVQETQYF; cdr3_length: 14; v_call: TRBV15; j_call: TRBJ2-5; d_call: .
cdr3_aa: CASSLLGIDVGSEQYF; cdr3_length: 16; v_call: TRBV7-9; j_call: TRBJ2-7; d_call: .
cdr3_aa: CASSRDGYGYTF; cdr3_length: 12; v_call: TRBV7-9; j_call: TRBJ1-2; d_call: .
cdr3_aa: CASSSGGGQLAAQYF; cdr3_length: 15; v_call: TRBV5-1; j_call: TRBJ2-7; d_call: .
cdr3_aa: CASSPIFGNTIYF; cdr3_length: 13; v_call: TRBV6-6; j_call: TRBJ1-3; d_call: .